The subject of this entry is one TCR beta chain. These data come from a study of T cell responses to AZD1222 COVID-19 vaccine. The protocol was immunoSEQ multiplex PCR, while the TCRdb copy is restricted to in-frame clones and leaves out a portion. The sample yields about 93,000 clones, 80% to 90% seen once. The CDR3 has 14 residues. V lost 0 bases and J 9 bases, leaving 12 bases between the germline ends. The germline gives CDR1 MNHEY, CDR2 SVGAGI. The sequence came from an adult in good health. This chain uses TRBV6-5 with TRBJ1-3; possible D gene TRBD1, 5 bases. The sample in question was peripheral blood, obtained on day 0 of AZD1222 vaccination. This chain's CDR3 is CASSYSDRALTIYF. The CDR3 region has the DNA TGTGCCAGCAGTTACTCCGACAGAGCGCTCACCATATATTTT.